Below, 13 T cell receptor beta chains from the same sample are listed, as sequenced in a study of post-analysis software for immune sequencing data. These receptors have no identified antigens. Study-wide findings and caveats: Five or six TRBV segments, TRBV5-6, TRBV5-1 and TRBV20-1 among them, were found more frequent in patients than controls.

Unique molecular identifiers had been added to the TCR beta cDNA libraries. Each CDR3 protein is one row after TCRdb ran MiXCR on the PCR reads. The repertoire holds around 770,000 distinct CDR3 sequences, with around 42% as singletons. Material: blood. These receptors were collected from a girl aged 5 to 17 with multiple sclerosis.

The CDR3 bases are TGTGCCAGCAGTTACTCACAGGGTGTGAGGGGACCCCAGCATTTT. As protein: CASSYSQGVRGPQHF. The J gene is TRBJ1-5, the V gene TRBV6-5; a possible D gene is TRBD1 (6 bases). The V and J ends lost 0 bases and 10 bases respectively, with 16 bases between them. The CDR3 covers 15 residues. The germline V gene has CDR1 MNHEY and CDR2 SVGAGI.

This chain joins TRBV28 and TRBJ2-7; no clear D. Per germline, CDR1 MDHEN and CDR2 SYDVKM. The V end was cut by 5 bases, the J end by 2 bases, with 13 bases between. This CDR3 has 14 amino acids. The CDR3 protein is CASSQSSATYEQYF. The CDR3 DNA reads as TGTGCCAGCAGTCAGTCGTCGGCAACCTACGAGCAGTACTTC.

J is TRBJ2-2 and V is TRBV4-3; 9 bases line up with TRBD2. The length of the CDR3 is 21 residues. The germline CDR1 and CDR2 sequences are LGHNA and YSLEER. The J segment lost 5 bases and the V segment lost 3 bases, leaving 22 bases of the junction unmatched. The CDR3 here is CASSHFHLGTDSGSGTGELFF. For the CDR3, the DNA is TGCGCCAGCAGCCACTTCCATTTAGGGACCGATAGCGGGAGTGGAACCGGGGAGCTGTTTTTT.

In its sample, this clonotype was seen a few times. This sequence joins TRBV10-3 and TRBJ2-7; 7 bases line up with TRBD2. V lost 2 bases to trimming and J lost 0 bases; unmatched junction nucleotides: 19. The V gene's germline CDR1 is ENHRY and CDR2 SYGVKD. The CDR3 has 20 residues. The CDR3: CAISERVGREDPQLSYEQYF. CDR3 coding DNA: TGTGCCATCAGTGAGAGGGTAGGTCGGGAGGACCCACAGCTCTCCTACGAGCAGTACTTC.

This clonotype was observed a few times. The chain combines TRBV4-1 with TRBJ2-1, with a possible D match to TRBD2 (5 bases). Trimming cost V 2 bases and J 4 bases, with 15 bases left between them. Germline CDR1 reads MGHRA; CDR2 reads YSYEKL. The CDR3 consists of 16 residues. The CDR3 loop reads CASSQPREGFYNEQFF. The CDR3 DNA reads as TGCGCCAGCAGCCAACCCCGCGAGGGTTTTTACAATGAGCAGTTCTTC.

The rearrangement links TRBV20-1 to TRBJ2-1; D perhaps matches TRBD2 (5 bases). The CDR3 consists of 14 residues. The ends were cut back, 0 bases at V and 6 bases at J, with 12 bases in the middle. From germline, CDR1 is DFQATT and CDR2 SNEGSKA (reference sequence). CDR3 coding DNA: TGCAGTGCTAGAGATAAGGACGGGATCAATGAGCAGTTCTTC. Translated, it gives CSARDKDGINEQFF.

This clonotype has more than one count but fewer than ten. V usage is TRBV12-3 or TRBV12-4 and J usage is TRBJ2-1, with TRBD2 matching 8 bases. Trimming cost V 5 bases and J 0 bases; bases outside gene matches: 3. The CDR3 runs to 15 residues. CDR3 loop: CASSQLAASYNEQFF. CDR3 sequence (DNA): TGTGCCAGCAGTCAACTAGCGGCCTCCTACAATGAGCAGTTCTTC.

A few counts support this clonotype. V usage is TRBV7-3 and J usage is TRBJ2-2, with unresolved D. CDR1 and CDR2 from the germline V gene are SGHTA and FQGTGA. The CDR3 runs to 14 residues. V lost 2 bases and J 5 bases, leaving 9 bases between the germline ends. The CDR3 spells CASSLRIGTGELFF. The CDR3 DNA reads TGTGCCAGCAGCTTACGGATAGGGACCGGGGAGCTGTTTTTT.

The chain links TRBV7-9 to TRBJ2-7; TRBD1 is a possible D gene (6 bases). This CDR3 is built from 15 residues. CDR1 and CDR2 from the germline V gene are SEHNR and FQNEAQ (reference sequence). Trimming removed 6 bases from V and 0 bases from J, with 15 bases in between. The CDR3, as DNA: TGTGCCAGCAGTCCCGGACAGCCGAGCTCCTACGAGCAGTACTTC. As protein: CASSPGQPSSYEQYF.

This clonotype was found a few times. The chain carries TRBV5-6 and TRBJ2-3; 7 nucleotides agree with TRBD1. J gave up 7 bases and V 4 bases, and 18 bases lay outside the gene matches. CDR1 SGHDT and CDR2 YYEEEE come from the germline V gene. This CDR3 contains 17 residues. CDR3 in amino acids: CASSPAVSGTDYNTQYF. Written as DNA, the CDR3 is TGTGCCAGCAGCCCGGCTGTCTCGGGGACAGATTACAATACGCAGTATTTT.

V and J are TRBV6-2 or TRBV6-3 and TRBJ2-1, with 9 bases fitting TRBD2. Germline trimming cut 6 bases from V and 7 bases from J; bases unmatched to any gene: 10. Germline lookup yields CDR1 MNHEY and CDR2 SVGEGT. CDR3 length: 15 residues. For the CDR3, the DNA is TGTGCCAGCAGGCCGACTAGCGGAATGGGTAATGAGCAGTTCTTC. It yields the protein CASRPTSGMGNEQFF.

With regard to this clonotype: The junction differs from germline at one of its ends, possibly a read error. The chain carries TRBV5-1 and TRBJ2-5, with 9 bases matching TRBD1. There are 14 residues in the CDR3. Germline V gives CDR1 SGHRS, CDR2 YFSETQ. This CDR3 is CANSRTGDRETQYF. CDR3 bases: TGCGCCAACAGCCGGACAGGGGACAGGGAGACCCAGTACTTC.

The chain links TRBV9 to TRBJ2-1; D is ambiguous. Trimming pared 0 bases from V and 0 bases from J, leaving 10 bases between. Germline V gene lookup returns CDR1 SGDLS and CDR2 YYNGEE. This CDR3 is 16 amino acids long. In DNA, the CDR3 is TGTGCCAGCAGCGTAGAATTGAGGCCCTCCTACAATGAGCAGTTCTTC. This gives the protein CASSVELRPSYNEQFF.